The entry below describes one T cell receptor (beta chain). The data derive from a study of blood T cell repertoires in COVID-19. Study-wide background: The origin of the acute and convalescent COVID-19 samples was the United States, Italy and Spain. In each case, the material was cDNA or gDNA derived from T cells, B-cell-depleted T cells, or PBMCs.

V was trimmed by 3 bases and J by 3 bases, leaving 9 bases between them. Germline CDR1 SGHVS, CDR2 FQNEAQ. CDR3 length: 13 amino acids. The table came from immunoSEQ multiplex PCR; TCRdb's copy has only in-frame clones and leaves some out. In the table there are 250,000 to 300,000 clones, about 86% of which are singletons. The chain combines TRBV7-8 with TRBJ2-7; the D gene is possibly TRBD1 (6 bases). The sequenced material came from peripheral blood. The sequence was collected from a woman in her sixties with active or convalescent COVID-19. DNA of the CDR3: TGTGCCAGCAGCTTGGGCAGGGGCTACGAGCAGTACTTC. Its translation: CASSLGRGYEQYF.